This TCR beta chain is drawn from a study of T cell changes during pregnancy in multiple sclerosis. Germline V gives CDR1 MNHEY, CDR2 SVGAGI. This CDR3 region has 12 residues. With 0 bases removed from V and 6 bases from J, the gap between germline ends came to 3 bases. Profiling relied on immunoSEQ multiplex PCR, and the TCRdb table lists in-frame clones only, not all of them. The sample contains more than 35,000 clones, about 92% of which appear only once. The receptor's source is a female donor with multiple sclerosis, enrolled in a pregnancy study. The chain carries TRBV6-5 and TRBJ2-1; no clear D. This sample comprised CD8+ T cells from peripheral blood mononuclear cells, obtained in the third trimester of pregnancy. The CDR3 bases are TGTGCCAGCAGTTACTCCGGCAATGAGCAGTTCTTC. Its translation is CASSYSGNEQFF.